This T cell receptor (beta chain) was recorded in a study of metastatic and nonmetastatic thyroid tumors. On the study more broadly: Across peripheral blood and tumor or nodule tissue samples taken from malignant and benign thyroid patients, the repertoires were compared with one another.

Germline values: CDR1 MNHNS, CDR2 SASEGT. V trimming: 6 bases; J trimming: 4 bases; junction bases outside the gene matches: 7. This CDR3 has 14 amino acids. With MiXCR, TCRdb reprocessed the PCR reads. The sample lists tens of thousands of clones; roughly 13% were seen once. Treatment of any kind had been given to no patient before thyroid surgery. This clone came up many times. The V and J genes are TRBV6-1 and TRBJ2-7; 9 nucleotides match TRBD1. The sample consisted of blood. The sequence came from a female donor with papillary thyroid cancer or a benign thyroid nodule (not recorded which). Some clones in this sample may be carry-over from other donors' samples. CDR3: CASRGQGRQYEQYF. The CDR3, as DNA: TGTGCCAGCAGAGGACAGGGGCGGCAGTACGAGCAGTACTTC.